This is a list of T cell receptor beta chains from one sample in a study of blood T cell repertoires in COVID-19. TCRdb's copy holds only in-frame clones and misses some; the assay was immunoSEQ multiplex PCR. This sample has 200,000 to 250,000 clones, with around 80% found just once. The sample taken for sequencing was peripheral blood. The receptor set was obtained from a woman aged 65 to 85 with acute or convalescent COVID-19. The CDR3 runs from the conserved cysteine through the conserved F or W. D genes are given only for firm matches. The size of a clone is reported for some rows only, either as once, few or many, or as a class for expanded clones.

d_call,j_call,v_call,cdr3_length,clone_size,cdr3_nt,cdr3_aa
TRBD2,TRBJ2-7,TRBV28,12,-,TGTGCCAGCGTCCGCGGGAGTTACGAGCAGTACTTC,CASVRGSYEQYF
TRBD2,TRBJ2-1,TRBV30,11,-,TGTGCCTGGAGTGTGGGGGGGAAGCAGTTCTTC,CAWSVGGKQFF
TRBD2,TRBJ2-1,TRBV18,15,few,TGTGCCAGCTCCCCACTAGCGGGAGTTAACAATGAGCAGTTCTTC,CASSPLAGVNNEQFF
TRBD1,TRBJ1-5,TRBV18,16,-,TGTGCCAGCTCACCGATAACAGGGGGAAGCAATCAGCCCCAGCATTTT,CASSPITGGSNQPQHF
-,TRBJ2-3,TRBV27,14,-,TGTGCCAGCAGCTACAGGTCCCCCGCGGATACGCAGTATTTT,CASSYRSPADTQYF
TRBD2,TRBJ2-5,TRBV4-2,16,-,TGTGCCAGCAGCCAAGTAGCGGGAGAAGTTAAAGAGACCCAGTACTTC,CASSQVAGEVKETQYF
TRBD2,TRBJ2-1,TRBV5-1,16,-,TGCGCCAGCGGCCCGGGGGGGCGGGAGGACTACAATGAGCAGTTCTTC,CASGPGGREDYNEQFF
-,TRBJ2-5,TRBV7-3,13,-,TGTGCCAGCAGCTTAACTCCGGGGGAGACCCAGTACTTC,CASSLTPGETQYF
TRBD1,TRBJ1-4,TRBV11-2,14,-,TGTGCCAGCGGCCCAGGGGGCGTCGAGGAAAAACTGTTTTTT,CASGPGGVEEKLFF
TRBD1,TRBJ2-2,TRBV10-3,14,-,TGTGCCATCAGTGTCGACAGGGTCACCGGGGAGCTGTTTTTT,CAISVDRVTGELFF
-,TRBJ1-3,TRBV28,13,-,TGTGCCAGCAGTTTGGAGTCTGGAAACACCATATATTTT,CASSLESGNTIYF
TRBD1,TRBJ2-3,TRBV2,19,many,TGTGCCAGCAAAGAAAGACTCCGGGACAGGGGTGGTGGCACAGATACGCAGTATTTT,CASKERLRDRGGGTDTQYF
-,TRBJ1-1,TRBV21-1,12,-,TGTGCCAGCAGCAACGAGTACAGTGAAGCTTTCTTT,CASSNEYSEAFF
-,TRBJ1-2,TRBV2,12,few,TGTGCCAGCAGCCGGTCCGCCTATGGCTACACCTTC,CASSRSAYGYTF
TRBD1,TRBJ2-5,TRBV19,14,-,TGTGCCAGTAGTAGACGACAGGGTAGTGAGACCCAGTACTTC,CASSRRQGSETQYF
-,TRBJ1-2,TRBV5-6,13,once,TGTGCCAGCAGCTCCGGGGGTAACTATGGCTACACCTTC,CASSSGGNYGYTF
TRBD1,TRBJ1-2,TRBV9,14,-,TGTGCCAGCAGTGCAGACAGGGGTGACTATGGCTACACCTTC,CASSADRGDYGYTF
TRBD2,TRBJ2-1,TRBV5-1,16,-,TGCGCCAGCAGCTTGGGACTAGCGGGAGTAGGCAATGAGCAGTTCTTC,CASSLGLAGVGNEQFF
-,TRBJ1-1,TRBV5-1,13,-,TGCGCCAGCAGCTTGGTGGCAGACACTGAAGCTTTCTTT,CASSLVADTEAFF
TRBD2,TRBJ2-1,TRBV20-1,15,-,TGCAGTGCTAGTACGGGACTAAGGGTTTACAATGAGCAGTTCTTC,CSASTGLRVYNEQFF
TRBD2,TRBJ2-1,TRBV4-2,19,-,TGTGCCAGCAGCCAATACCCCCTAGCTCGGGAGGGACTCTACAATGAGCAGTTCTTC,CASSQYPLAREGLYNEQFF
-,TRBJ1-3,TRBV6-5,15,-,TGTGCCAGCAGGGTCACAGGTTCCTCTGGAAACACCATATATTTT,CASRVTGSSGNTIYF
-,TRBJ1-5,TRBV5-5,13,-,TGTGCCAGCGCCACGGGGGTAGAACAGTCCCAGCATTTT,CASATGVEQSQHF
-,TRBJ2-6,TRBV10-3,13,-,TGTGCCGCCCTAAACTCTGGGGCCAACGTCCTGACTTTC,CAALNSGANVLTF
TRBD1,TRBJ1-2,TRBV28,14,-,TGTGCCAGCAGTTTAACAGGGGGCGCTGAAGGCTACACCTTC,CASSLTGGAEGYTF
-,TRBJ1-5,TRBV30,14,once,TGTGCCTGGAGGGGTAGCCTTAGCAATCAGCCCCAGCATTTT,CAWRGSLSNQPQHF
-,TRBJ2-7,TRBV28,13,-,TGTGCCAGCAGTTTACCGGGGGACTACGAGCAGTACTTC,CASSLPGDYEQYF
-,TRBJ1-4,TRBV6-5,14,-,TGTGCCAGCAGTCCGACAGAGATGAATGAAAAACTGTTTTTT,CASSPTEMNEKLFF
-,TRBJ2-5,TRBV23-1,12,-,TGCGCCAGCAGTCGTCAGCAAGAGACCCAGTACTTC,CASSRQQETQYF
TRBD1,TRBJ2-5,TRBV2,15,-,TGTGCCAGCAGTCACCCGGGACAGGGTTCGGAGACCCAGTACTTC,CASSHPGQGSETQYF
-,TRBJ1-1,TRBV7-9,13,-,TGTGCCAGCAGCCAGGGCCAGAACACTGAAGCTTTCTTT,CASSQGQNTEAFF
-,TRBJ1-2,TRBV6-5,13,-,TGTGCCAGCAGTTCAGGGTGGCGGGGCGGCTACACCTTC,CASSSGWRGGYTF
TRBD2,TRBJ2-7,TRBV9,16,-,TGTGCCAGCAGCCCATCGGCCGGGAGGGCCTCTGGTGAGCAGTACTTC,CASSPSAGRASGEQYF
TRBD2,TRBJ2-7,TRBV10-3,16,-,TGTGCCATCAGTGAGTCACCCAGCGGGAGTGGATACGAGCAGTACTTC,CAISESPSGSGYEQYF
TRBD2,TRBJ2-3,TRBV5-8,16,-,TGTGCCAGCAGCGCTCGGACTAGCGGGAGTTCAGATACGCAGTATTTT,CASSARTSGSSDTQYF
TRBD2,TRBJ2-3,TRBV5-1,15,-,TGCGCCAGCAGCCTCCTAGCGGGAGGTGTAAATACGCAGTATTTT,CASSLLAGGVNTQYF
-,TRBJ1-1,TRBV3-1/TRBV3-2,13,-,TGTGCCAGCAGCCGCCGGTCGGGGTCGGATGCTTTCTTT,CASSRRSGSDAFF
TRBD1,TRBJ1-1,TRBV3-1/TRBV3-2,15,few,TGTGCCAGCAGCCACCTCGGACAGGGGAGGACTGAAGCTTTCTTT,CASSHLGQGRTEAFF
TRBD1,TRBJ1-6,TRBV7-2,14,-,TGTGCCAGCAGCTTAGGGACAGGGGCTTCACCCCTCCACTTT,CASSLGTGASPLHF
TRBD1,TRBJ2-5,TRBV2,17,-,TGTGCCAGCAGTGAAGACATGAGGGGGACAGGACAAGAGACCCAGTACTTC,CASSEDMRGTGQETQYF
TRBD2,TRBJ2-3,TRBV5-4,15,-,TGTGCCAGCAGCTCCGTAGCGGGGGGGACAGATACGCAGTATTTT,CASSSVAGGTDTQYF
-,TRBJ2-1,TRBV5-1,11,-,TGCGCCAGCAGCTTGGAAACAGAGCAGTTCTTC,CASSLETEQFF
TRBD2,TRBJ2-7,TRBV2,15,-,TGTGCCAGCAGTTCATCTAGCGGGAGGGCCTCCGAGCAGTACTTC,CASSSSSGRASEQYF
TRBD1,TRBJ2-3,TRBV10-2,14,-,TGCGCCAGCAGTGAGGGCAGGGGGATAGATACGCAGTATTTT,CASSEGRGIDTQYF
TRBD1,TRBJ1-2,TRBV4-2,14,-,TGTGCCAGCAGCCAAGTGACAGGGGCGGGAGGCTACACCTTC,CASSQVTGAGGYTF